This TCR beta chain is drawn from a study of T cell changes during pregnancy in multiple sclerosis. TCRdb keeps only in-frame clones here, not all; method: immunoSEQ multiplex PCR. Here the sample spans some 94,000 clones, approximately 90% being singletons. The CDR3 loop spans 13 amino acids. Germline lookup yields CDR1 LGHNA and CDR2 YSLEER. V shed 5 bases and J 6 bases; nucleotides not matched to a gene: 6. V gene TRBV4-3 combines with J gene TRBJ1-1; 7 bases fit TRBD1. The origin of this receptor is a female donor in good health, enrolled as a control in a pregnancy study. The sequenced sample was peripheral blood, obtained in the first trimester of pregnancy. Here the CDR3 DNA reads TGCGCCAGCAGCTCGGGACAGTCCCCTGAAGCTTTCTTT. This translates into CASSSGQSPEAFF.